This T cell receptor (beta chain) was identified during a study of Ad26.COV2.S vaccination and SARS-CoV-2 variants. Sample treatment: roughly 20 received Ad26.COV2.S at low or high dose, single or two shots; roughly 5 received placebo; per-sample allocation not given. Samples were taken on day 63 after the first vaccine or placebo injection. The donor was a Boston adult aged 18-55 years. The length of the CDR3 is 14 residues. Trimming removed 7 bases at V and 1 base at J, with 13 bases between. Germline V gene data show CDR1 as LNHDA and CDR2 as SQIVND (reference sequence). Method: immunoSEQ multiplex PCR; TCRdb's copy keeps in-frame clones and lacks some. Of about 680,000 clones detected, 70% to 90% appear once; the ten largest clones hold about 1.5%.

This clonotype was obtained from a person between 18 and 65 years old who received the Ad26.COV2.S COVID-19 vaccine or a placebo. This chain uses TRBV19 with TRBJ1-1; D gene ambiguous. The sample in question was peripheral blood, obtained in a trial of Ad26.COV2.S vaccine versus placebo. The CDR3, as DNA: TGTGCCAGTAATCTCCAACAGACGAACACTGAAGCTTTCTTT. As protein: CASNLQQTNTEAFF.